This T cell receptor (beta chain) emerged from a study of STAT5B mutations in CD4+ large granular lymphocyte leukemia. Study at large: Healthy donors showed HLA-associated enrichment of the CDR3 'QG' motif.

This clone was seen a handful of times. Its antigen is unknown. Findings of the study overall: TRBV06-family usage was enriched in top patient clones (8/27) versus controls (2/35).

There are 11 residues in the CDR3. Trimming took 5 bases from V and 5 from J, leaving 7 bases between them. Germline CDR1 reads WSHSY; CDR2 reads SAAADI. Repertoires were generated with immunoSEQ multiplex PCR, while TCRdb's copy carries only in-frame clones and drops some. The table lists 30,000 to 40,000 clones, 70% to 80% of them singletons. This receptor was taken from a human donor in good health. The sequenced sample was CD4+ T cells from blood buffy coats. The chain employs TRBV10-2 and TRBJ2-7; D is ambiguous. CDR3 sequence: CASSFGDEQYF. CDR3 coding DNA: TGCGCCAGCAGTTTCGGCGACGAGCAGTACTTC.